This T cell receptor (beta chain) was identified in a study of cytomegalovirus exposure and HLA in healthy donors (dated by TCRdb to 2016 to 2017). In terms of the full investigation: An earlier analysis of around 600 of the donors reported approximately 290 Gb of sequence data and 120 million or so unique TCR beta sequences from some 180 million T cells. A later analysis re-examined previously published TCR beta repertoires from roughly 650 donors and added high-resolution HLA genotyping to investigate patterns of TCR occurrence. The later analysis used no new phenotypic data to find candidate immune exposures, relying instead on TCR beta sequences and their occurrence across donors. Both class I and class II loci were covered by HLA typing, at four-digit resolution. An earlier analysis of some 500 of the donors applied high-throughput TCR beta sequencing to assess whether each TCR beta V gene segment acted as functional or pseudogenic. Every repertoire in the discovery cohort had been generated on one and the same sequencing platform. Along with the approximately 700-subject first cohort, a separate validation cohort of some 130 different subjects was used. A later genetic analysis took genome-wide SNP genotypes for about 65% of the 666 donors and used that subset as a discovery cohort. Using immunosequencing, the study profiled T cell repertoires from fewer than 700 subjects and related those repertoires to cytomegalovirus serostatus. The study aimed to test whether cataloging public T cell receptors could reveal signatures of past pathogen exposure. Among 350 to 400 genotyped donors of the cohort, an average of roughly 240,000 unique TCR beta nucleotide sequences were sequenced per donor, around 20% of them non-productive. The study combined high-throughput TCR immunosequencing, statistical association of individual TCRs with disease status, and machine learning to predict cytomegalovirus infection status. Typing coverage differed by locus: A, B, C, DRB1 and DQB1 were typed in about 620-640 donors, DQA1 in about 550, DPA1 in approximately 600, and DPB1 in just under 490. Among the roughly 380 genotyped donors, approximately 82% belonged to the genetic ancestry cluster associated with self-reported Caucasian donors. Several DR-DQ haplotypes were handled as single units for association and clustering, since linkage in the cohort was strong. Roughly 300 gigabases of sequencing data and around 90 million unique TCR sequences made up an early release that covered under 750 HLA-typed donors. Alongside the repertoire data, information on donor age, sex, ethnicity and CMV serostatus was compiled. Beyond this particular receptor, the publication reports: A cluster of highly shared sequence variants was judged likely to represent a technical artifact of the sequencing pipeline. In a later analysis, most CMV-associated TCR beta chains were found to appear HLA-restricted, with HLA associations seemingly driven largely by CMV exposure. A few of the identified cytomegalovirus-associated TCR beta chains were confirmed in vitro to be specific for cytomegalovirus antigens. A further reported finding was that TCR beta sequences accurately predicted the HLA-A and HLA-B alleles for most subjects in the first cohort. Some IMGT-functional V segments, including TRBV6-2 and TRBV6-3, could not be told apart with the 87-base-pair reads, so those segments were excluded. A later analysis found that TCR association rates varied across HLA loci, with DRB1 alleles showing the most associated TCRs and HLA-C alleles the fewest. Most TCR sequences were seen in very few donors, while some public TCRs were found in many individuals. In a later analysis, HLA-associated TCR beta chains were found to be more clonally expanded and to have lower generation probabilities than equally common non-associated chains. Because HLA typing was missing for some donors at each locus, association tests included only the typed subset. Linkage disequilibrium might explain the correlated functional status among segregating V segments, but an unknown experimental factor could not be excluded. An earlier analysis of some 560 of the donors showed that most TCR beta V segments appeared in productive rearrangements either about 90% or about 30% of the time, which broadly matched IMGT annotations. Only TCR beta chains were sequenced in this cohort, and the absence of alpha or paired-chain data limited detectable features. When HLA alleles, especially DR and DQ, strongly co-occurred, attributing TCR associations to individual alleles was difficult. Roughly uniform sequencing depth across donors was assumed in presence/absence analyses, although this assumption may not hold. The only immune exposure information available for the cohort was CMV serostatus. According to a later genetic analysis, donors in an Asian-associated ancestry cluster had fewer N-insertions in productive TCRs than the approximately 630-donor mean. V-gene and J-gene trimming of TCR beta chains was associated with a missense DCLRE1C variant in a later genetic analysis, and the association was replicated in an independent cohort. The earlier analysis of some 560 of the donors excluded some 16 rarely observed V segments, including chromosome 9 orphons, because counts were too low. According to a later analysis, parvovirus B19, influenza, CMV and Epstein-Barr virus appeared linked to several top co-occurrence clusters. According to the authors, the approach could potentially be generalized to other disease states and immunological phenotypes. Cytomegalovirus status was reported to be diagnosed by the classifier with high specificity and sensitivity in both the original and validation cohorts. Specific HLA alleles were associated with 16,951 TCR beta sequences at a false discovery rate of 0.05 in a later analysis. The study listed 150 to 200 TCR beta chains as associated with cytomegalovirus.

The library relied on the immunoSEQ multiplex PCR assay. The multiplex PCR relied on a mix of 60 forward primers for TCR Vbeta segments and 13 reverse primers for TCR Jbeta segments. The CDR3 region of rearranged TCR beta genes was amplified from genomic DNA by a multiplex PCR assay. The amplified TCR beta libraries were sequenced on the Illumina HiSeq System as 87-base-pair reads. Under the source paper's analysis protocol: In a later analysis, around 80 million unique TCR beta chains were counted across the 666 repertoires, and about 9.9 million of these chains were shared by at least two donors. To remove PCR and sequencing errors, raw reads were error-corrected and collapsed into unique sequences using a nearest-neighbor algorithm that merged closely related sequences. V, D and J gene segments were assigned by aligning CDR3 sequences to IMGT reference sequences. Each retained sequence needed at least a six-nucleotide match to both a V gene segment and a J gene segment. Rearrangements were classified as productive when the CDR3 lacked stop codons and remained in frame with V and J, and all other rearrangements were classified as non-productive. Following IMGT convention, CDR3 was defined as the stretch from the second conserved V-encoded cysteine to the conserved J-encoded phenylalanine. The earlier analysis of about 640 of the donors excluded any sequence lacking an unambiguous match to a single V gene segment. In an earlier analysis of 450 to 700 of the donors, V segments were called functional above 56.7% productive rearrangements and were called segregating when the between-donor standard deviation exceeded 5%. To diagnose cytomegalovirus status from the catalog of TCR beta chain sequences, a statistical classification framework was built. In a later analysis, V and J genes were assigned by comparing TCR nucleotide sequences against IMGT/GENE-DB human TR gene sequences. The TCRdist pipeline was used in a later analysis to assign CDR3 sequences and most-parsimonious VDJ recombination scenarios. In a later analysis, each TCR beta chain was defined by its CDR3 amino acid sequence together with its V-gene family, and reads without a unique V-gene family were excluded. A later analysis removed over 500 highly shared, low-generation-probability nucleotide sequences to deal with suspected cross-contamination and a sequencing artifact. In a later analysis, a clonal expansion index was calculated for each public chain from normalized within-repertoire ranks of inferred template counts. Generation probabilities in a later analysis came from a VDJ recombination model fitted to out-of-frame rearrangements, and those results were checked against IGoR. In a later analysis, hypergeometric tests were used to score TCR-TCR, TCR-HLA and TCR-CMV co-occurrence, with a repertoire-size bias correction applied to TCR pairs. To estimate false discovery rates, a later analysis permuted the HLA or CMV assignments 20 times. A later analysis grouped co-occurring TCRs with DBSCAN, adding TCRdist sequence similarity when clustering within HLA-allele-positive subsets. Co-occurrence clustering excluded repertoires with fewer than 30,000 or more than 120,000 public chains, plus five with anomalous nucleotide sharing. This immuneACCESS table, as held by TCRdb, lists in-frame sequences with V and J called but not all clones. Of the missing ones, under half trace to an unresolved V gene in checked studies; the others have no known cause. V and J calls and clone size follow that table, whereas D and trimming were derived from the DNA. Across this sample there are about 160,000 clones, with more than 75% seen only once. In total, the top ten clones hold roughly 10% of the sample.

V loses 4 bases of germline sequence and J loses 1 base, and the interval between the two ends is 9 bases. The germline V gene gives CDR1 as SGDLS and CDR2 as YYNGEE. CDR3 length: 13 amino acids, cysteine to phenylalanine. The sequence is cut down to CDR3 DNA, 39 bases in frame from base 1. The cohort was made up of about 670 healthy bone marrow donors. At the time of sampling, all cohort members were nominally healthy, though unrecorded immune exposures were likely present. The donor was CMV seropositive and belonged to the group of over 250 seropositive cohort members. Every donor gave a peripheral blood sample, and the peripheral blood mononuclear cells from that sample were used for TCR beta sequencing. The Qiagen DNeasy Blood Extraction Kit was used to extract genomic DNA from the blood cell samples. Note on this clone: The specificity of this receptor is unknown. Base qualities are missing; no much larger clone stands one base away.

Sequencing was performed on PBMCs. This TCR was recovered from a man aged 18 to 35 in good health and CMV-seropositive. The chain is encoded by TRBV9 joined to TRBJ2-7; no D segment can be confidently identified. CDR3 reads: CASSTTESYEQYF. The bases are TGTGCCAGCAGCACTACCGAATCCTACGAGCAGTACTTC. Reference TRBV9 and TRBJ2-7 genes cover what lies past the CDR3, so the full variable domain is DSGVTQTPKHLITATGQRVTLRCSPRSGDLSVYWYQQSLDQGLQFLIQYYNGEERAKGNILERFSAQQFPDLHSELNLSSLELGDSALYFCASSTTESYEQYFGPGTRLTVT.